This section outlines one T cell receptor beta chain sequence together with its context. Antigen unknown. The PCR ran on 60 Vbeta and 13 Jbeta primers. Some clones are missing from TCRdb's copy, which holds only in-frame ones; the method was immunoSEQ multiplex PCR. The sample yields about 110,000 clones, more than 65% seen once. CDR3 size: 14 residues. V was cut by 3 bases and J by 5 bases, with 8 bases left in between. The germline V gene encodes CDR1 LNHDA and CDR2 SQIVND (reference sequence). The sample comes from a study of cytomegalovirus exposure and HLA in healthy donors. Notes on the study in general: Among TCR beta chains, those listed as cytomegalovirus-associated numbered approximately 150. Some V segments, including TRBV6-2 and TRBV6-3, were excluded as indistinguishable. Per a prior analysis, the majority of TCR beta V segments were productive roughly 87% or roughly 30% of the time.

This TCR derives from a human donor in good health. J is TRBJ1-6 and V is TRBV19; no firm D call. Sequenced: PBMCs. CDR3 loop: CASSIGQDNSPLHF. The DNA for the CDR3 is TGTGCCAGTAGTATTGGGCAAGATAATTCACCCCTCCACTTT.